This T cell receptor beta chain was captured in a study of graft-versus-host responses after intestinal transplantation. Study at large: Grafts were multivisceral, liver-intestinal, or isolated intestinal. All recipients got anti-thymocyte globulin induction, then tacrolimus and steroids for around three years. Study observations and caveats: Marrow from the recipient contained GvH clones, some of which had appeared first in ileum or blood.

A single count supports this clone. Its target is not known. Sequenced by immunoSEQ multiplex PCR; TCRdb stores in-frame clones only, minus some. Here the sample spans some 40,000 clones, over 85% being singletons. V lost 0 bases, J lost 8 bases, and 1 base lay in between. Germline V gene sequence: CDR1 LNHDA, CDR2 SQIVND (reference sequence). CDR3 size: 11 residues. The chain links TRBV19 to TRBJ2-2; D is uncertain. This specimen consisted of PBMCs, obtained around 270 days after transplant. This sequence originates from a human patient who received an intestinal transplant, so some T cells may come from the graft donor. In nucleotides, the CDR3 is TGTGCCAGTAGTATAGAAGGGGAGCTGTTTTTT. Encoded protein: CASSIEGELFF.